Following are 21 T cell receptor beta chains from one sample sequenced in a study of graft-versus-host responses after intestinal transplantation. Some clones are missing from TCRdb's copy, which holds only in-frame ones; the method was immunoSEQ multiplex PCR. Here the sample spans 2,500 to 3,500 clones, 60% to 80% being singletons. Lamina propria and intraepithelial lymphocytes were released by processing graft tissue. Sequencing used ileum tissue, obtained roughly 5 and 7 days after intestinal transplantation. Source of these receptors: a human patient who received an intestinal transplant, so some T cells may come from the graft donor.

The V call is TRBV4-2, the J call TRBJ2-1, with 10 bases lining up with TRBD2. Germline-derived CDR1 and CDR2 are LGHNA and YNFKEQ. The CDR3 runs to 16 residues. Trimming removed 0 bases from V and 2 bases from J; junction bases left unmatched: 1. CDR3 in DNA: TGTGCCAGCAGCCAAGATCTAGCGGGAGCCTACAATGAGCAGTTCTTC. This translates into CASSQDLAGAYNEQFF.

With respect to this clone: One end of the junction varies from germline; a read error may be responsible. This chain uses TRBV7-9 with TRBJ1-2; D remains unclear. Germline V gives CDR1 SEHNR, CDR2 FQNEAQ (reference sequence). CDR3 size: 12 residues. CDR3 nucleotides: TGTGCCAGCAGCCTAGCCCGCTATGGCTACACCTTC. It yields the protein CASSLARYGYTF.

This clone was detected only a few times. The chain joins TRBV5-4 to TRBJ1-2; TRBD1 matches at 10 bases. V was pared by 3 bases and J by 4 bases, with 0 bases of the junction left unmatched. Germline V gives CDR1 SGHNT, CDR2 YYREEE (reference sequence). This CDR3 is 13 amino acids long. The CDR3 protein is CASSWTGGYGYTF. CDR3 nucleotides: TGTGCCAGCAGCTGGACAGGGGGCTATGGCTACACCTTC.

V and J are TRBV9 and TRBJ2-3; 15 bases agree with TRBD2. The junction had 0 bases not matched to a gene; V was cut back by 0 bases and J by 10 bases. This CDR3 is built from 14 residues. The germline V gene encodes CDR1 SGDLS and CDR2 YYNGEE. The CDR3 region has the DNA TGTGCCAGCAGCGTAGGGACTAGCGGGGGGGCGCAGTATTTT. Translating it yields CASSVGTSGGAQYF.

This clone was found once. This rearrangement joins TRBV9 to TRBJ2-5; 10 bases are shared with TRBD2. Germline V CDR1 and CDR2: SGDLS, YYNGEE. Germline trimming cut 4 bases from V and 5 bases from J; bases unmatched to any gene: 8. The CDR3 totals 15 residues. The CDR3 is CASSTLAGGGETQYF. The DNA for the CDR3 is TGTGCCAGCAGCACCTTAGCGGGAGGAGGGGAGACCCAGTACTTC.

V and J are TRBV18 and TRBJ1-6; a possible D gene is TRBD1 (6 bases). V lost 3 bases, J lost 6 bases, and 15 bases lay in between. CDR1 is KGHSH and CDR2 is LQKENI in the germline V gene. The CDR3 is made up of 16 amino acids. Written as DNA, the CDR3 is TGTGCCAGCTCACCGATATACAGGGAGGTTAATTCACCCCTCCACTTT. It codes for CASSPIYREVNSPLHF.

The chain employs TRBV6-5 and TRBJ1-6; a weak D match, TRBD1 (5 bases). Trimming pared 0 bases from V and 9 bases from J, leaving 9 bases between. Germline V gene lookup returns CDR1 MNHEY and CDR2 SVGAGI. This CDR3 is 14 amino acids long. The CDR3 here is CASSYSGPGSPLHF. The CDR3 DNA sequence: TGTGCCAGCAGTTACTCGGGGCCGGGTTCACCCCTCCACTTT.

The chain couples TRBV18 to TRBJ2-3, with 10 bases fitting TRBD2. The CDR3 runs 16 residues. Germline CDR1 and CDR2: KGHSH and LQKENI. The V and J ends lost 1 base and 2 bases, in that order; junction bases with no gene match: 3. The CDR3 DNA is TGTGCCAGCTCACCACTAGCGGGGGGCTTCACAGATACGCAGTATTTT. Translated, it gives CASSPLAGGFTDTQYF.

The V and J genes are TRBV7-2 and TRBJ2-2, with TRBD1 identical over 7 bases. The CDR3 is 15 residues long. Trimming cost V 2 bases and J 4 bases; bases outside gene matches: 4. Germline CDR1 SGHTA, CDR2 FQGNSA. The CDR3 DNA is TGTGCCAGCAGCTTAAGGGGGCAGGGCACCGGGGAGCTGTTTTTT. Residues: CASSLRGQGTGELFF.

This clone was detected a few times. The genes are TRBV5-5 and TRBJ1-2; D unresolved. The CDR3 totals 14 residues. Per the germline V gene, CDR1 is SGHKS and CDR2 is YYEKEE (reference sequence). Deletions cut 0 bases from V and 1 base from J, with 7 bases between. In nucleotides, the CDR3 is TGTGCCAGCAGCTTGGGGCGGTTTAACTATGGCTACACCTTC. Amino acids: CASSLGRFNYGYTF.

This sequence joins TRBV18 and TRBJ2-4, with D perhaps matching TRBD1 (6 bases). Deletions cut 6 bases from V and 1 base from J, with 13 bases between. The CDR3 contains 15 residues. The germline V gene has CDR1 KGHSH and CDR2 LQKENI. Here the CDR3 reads CASSDRDRAKNIQYF. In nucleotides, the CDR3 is TGTGCCAGCTCGGATCGCGACAGGGCCAAAAACATTCAGTACTTC.

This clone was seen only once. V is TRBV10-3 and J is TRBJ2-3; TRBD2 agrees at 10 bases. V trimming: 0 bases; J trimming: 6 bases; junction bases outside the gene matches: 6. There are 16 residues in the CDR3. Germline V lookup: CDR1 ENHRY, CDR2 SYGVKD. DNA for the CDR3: TGTGCCATCAGTGAGTCACGGCTAGCGGGAGTGGATACGCAGTATTTT. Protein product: CAISESRLAGVDTQYF.

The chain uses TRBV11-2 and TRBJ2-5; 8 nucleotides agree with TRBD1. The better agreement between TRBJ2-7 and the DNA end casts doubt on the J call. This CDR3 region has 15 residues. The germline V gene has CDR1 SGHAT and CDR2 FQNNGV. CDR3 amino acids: CASSPPGGESYEQYF. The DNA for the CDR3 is TGTGCCAGCAGCCCCCCAGGGGGCGAGTCCTACGAGCAGTACTTC.

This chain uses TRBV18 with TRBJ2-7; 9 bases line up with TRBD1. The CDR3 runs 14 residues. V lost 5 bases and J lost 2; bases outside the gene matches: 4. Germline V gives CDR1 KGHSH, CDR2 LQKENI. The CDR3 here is CASSMGQGPYEQYF. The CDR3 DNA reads TGTGCCAGCTCAATGGGACAGGGACCCTACGAGCAGTACTTC.

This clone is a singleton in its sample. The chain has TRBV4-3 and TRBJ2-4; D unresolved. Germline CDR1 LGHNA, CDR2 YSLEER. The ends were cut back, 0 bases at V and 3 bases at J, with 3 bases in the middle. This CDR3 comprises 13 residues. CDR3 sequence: CASSQDIKNIQYF. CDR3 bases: TGCGCCAGCAGCCAAGACATCAAAAACATTCAGTACTTC.

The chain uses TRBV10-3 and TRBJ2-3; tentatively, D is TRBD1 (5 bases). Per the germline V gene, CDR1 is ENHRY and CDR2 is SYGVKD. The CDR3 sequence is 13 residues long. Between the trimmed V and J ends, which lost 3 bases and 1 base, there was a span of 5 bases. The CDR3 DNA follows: TGTGCCATCAGTGACAGGGGCACAGATACGCAGTATTTT. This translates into CAISDRGTDTQYF.

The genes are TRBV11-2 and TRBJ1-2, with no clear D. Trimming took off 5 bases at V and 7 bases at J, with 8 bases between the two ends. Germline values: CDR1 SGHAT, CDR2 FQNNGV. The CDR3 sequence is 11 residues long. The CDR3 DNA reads TGTGCCAGCAGCCTAACAGTTGGCTACACCTTC. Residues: CASSLTVGYTF.

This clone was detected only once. Written as DNA, the CDR3 is TGTGCCAGCAGCTTGAGCGGCCCAAGAGATGAGCAGTTCTTC. Its protein product is CASSLSGPRDEQFF. This chain uses TRBV7-9 with TRBJ2-1; a possible D gene is TRBD2 (5 bases). The CDR3 runs to 14 residues. Germline V gene data show CDR1 as SEHNR and CDR2 as FQNEAQ (reference sequence). The V end was cut by 3 bases, the J end by 8 bases, with 14 bases between.

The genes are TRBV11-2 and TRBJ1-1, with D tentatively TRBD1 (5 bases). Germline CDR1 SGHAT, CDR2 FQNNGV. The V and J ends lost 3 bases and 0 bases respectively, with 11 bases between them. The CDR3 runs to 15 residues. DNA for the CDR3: TGTGCCAGCAGCTTCGACAGTCCTATGAACACTGAAGCTTTCTTT. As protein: CASSFDSPMNTEAFF. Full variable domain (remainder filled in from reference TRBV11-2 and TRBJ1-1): EAGVAQSPRYKIIEKRQSVAFWCNPISGHATLYWYQQILGQGPKLLIQFQNNGVVDDSQLPKDRFSAERLKGVDSTLKIQPAKLEDSAVYLCASSFDSPMNTEAFFGQGTRLTVV.

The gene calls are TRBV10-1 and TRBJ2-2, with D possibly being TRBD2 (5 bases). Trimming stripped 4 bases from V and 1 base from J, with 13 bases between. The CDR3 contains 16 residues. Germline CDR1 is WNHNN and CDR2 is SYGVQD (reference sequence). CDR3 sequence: CASSAGAGRNTGELFF. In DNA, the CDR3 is TGCGCCAGCAGTGCAGGCGCGGGTAGGAACACCGGGGAGCTGTTTTTT.

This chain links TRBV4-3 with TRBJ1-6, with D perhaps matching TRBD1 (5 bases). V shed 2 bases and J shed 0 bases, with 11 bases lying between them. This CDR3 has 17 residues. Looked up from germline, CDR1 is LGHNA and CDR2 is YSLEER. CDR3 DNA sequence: TGCGCCAGCAGCCAAATCCGAGACAGCTCCTATAATTCACCCCTCCACTTT. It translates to CASSQIRDSSYNSPLHF.